These 10 T cell receptor beta chains were all obtained from the same sample, sequenced in a study of monozygotic twins with inflammatory bowel disease. TCRdb reprocessed the 5' RACE reads and keeps a single row for each CDR3 protein, giving no DNA. The sample totals about 160,000 distinct CDR3 sequences. The sequencing sample was made of blood. Receptors originate from a human donor with ulcerative colitis or Crohn's disease, or a healthy co-twin of an affected twin (not recorded which).

The chain combines TRBV4-2 with TRBJ2-7; TCRdb lists TRBD1, though no DNA is available to test this call. The germline gives CDR1 LGHNA, CDR2 YNFKEQ. CDR3 size: 17 residues. CDR3 sequence: CASSPVLGRDPFYEQYF.

The chain employs TRBV28 and TRBJ1-5. There are 15 residues in the CDR3. CDR1 MDHEN and CDR2 SYDVKM come from the germline V gene. CDR3: CASSLWDGQTQPQHF.

This chain connects TRBV4-1 to TRBJ2-3; TCRdb's D call, TRBD1, is unchecked because there is no DNA. The CDR3 is 16 residues long. Germline V CDR1 and CDR2: MGHRA, YSYEKL. The CDR3 is CASSQDLNGGGDTQYF.

The V and J genes are TRBV9 and TRBJ1-2. Germline loops: CDR1 SGDLS, CDR2 YYNGEE. This CDR3 has 14 amino acids. The CDR3 sequence is CASSVDNILYGYTF.

V and J are TRBV11-2 and TRBJ2-3; TCRdb's D gene call, TRBD2, goes unchecked for lack of DNA. The CDR3 contains 16 residues. Germline CDR1 is SGHAT and CDR2 is FQNNGV. This CDR3 reads CASSPRTSAYTDTQYF.

The rearrangement uses TRBV5-1 and TRBJ1-1; checking the TCRdb D call of TRBD1 is not possible without DNA. CDR1 is SGHRS and CDR2 is YFSETQ in the germline V gene. The CDR3 consists of 16 residues. The CDR3 here is CASSLGPRGVGTEAFF.

The V gene is TRBV5-1, the J gene TRBJ2-5. The CDR3 contains 13 residues. In germline, CDR1 is SGHRS, CDR2 YFSETQ. CDR3 loop: CASSLAQQETQYF. Supplemented by reference TRBV5-1 and TRBJ2-5, the full variable domain reads KAGVTQTPRYLIKTRGQQVTLSCSPISGHRSVSWYQQTPGQGLQFLFEYFSETQRNKGNFPGRFSGRQFSNSRSEMNVSTLELGDSALYLCASSLAQQETQYFGPGTRLLVL.

The chain is built from TRBV5-1 and TRBJ2-1; TCRdb names TRBD1, which stays unverified in the absence of DNA. Germline lookup yields CDR1 SGHRS and CDR2 YFSETQ. The CDR3 extends over 16 amino acids. The CDR3 region is CASSPPVGGPYNEQFF.

CDR3 region: CASSPDSGANVLTF. The chain has TRBV7-3 and TRBJ2-6. Germline CDR1 SGHTA, CDR2 FQGTGA. The CDR3 covers 14 residues.

The J gene is TRBJ1-1, the V gene TRBV20-1; TCRdb proposes TRBD1, but this gene call is untestable without DNA. Germline V gene lookup returns CDR1 DFQATT and CDR2 SNEGSKA (reference sequence). The CDR3 has 15 amino acids. CDR3 sequence reads: CSARDLGQANTEAFF.